This record looks at one TCR beta chain sequence and its context. Its target is unknown. The data were produced by immunoSEQ multiplex PCR, yet TCRdb's version contains in-frame clones alone and is incomplete. The sample has some 1,600,000 clones, nearly 99% seen once; the top ten hold less than 0.55%. This CDR3 comprises 14 residues. Trimming stripped 2 bases from V and 2 bases from J, with 10 bases between. Germline assignment: CDR1 GTSNPN and CDR2 SVGIG (reference sequence). The data derive from a study of shared clonotypes between healthy human individuals. Overall study findings and caveats: Clonotypes shared by all four sorted-subset donors had higher generation probabilities than non-shared clonotypes.

Nashville, Tennessee was home to all donors, each a Caucasian adult. V and J are TRBV30 and TRBJ1-3; no reliable D call. The source material was naive CD4+ T cells sorted from blood. The subset was: CD45RA+ positively selected. The receptor comes from a man younger than 45 in good health. CDR3 bases: TGTGCCTGGAGTCCTGGGGTACCTGGAAACACCATATATTTT. Protein product: CAWSPGVPGNTIYF.